This T cell receptor beta chain was sequenced during a study of blood T cell repertoires in COVID-19. The assay was immunoSEQ multiplex PCR, and TCRdb's table has in-frame clones only and misses some. The table includes about 100,000 clones, around 90% detected once. Germline assignment: CDR1 MNHNY and CDR2 SVGAGI (reference sequence). Trimming cost V 4 bases and J 10 bases, with 8 bases left between them. CDR3 length equals 11 residues. This clone was recorded once. The TCR was taken from a human donor with active COVID-19. The donor label of this sample is uncertain. The specimen was peripheral blood. This chain links TRBV6-6 with TRBJ2-1; no clear D. CDR3 nucleotide sequence: TGTGCCAGCAGTTCCATCCGGGAGCAGTTCTTC. Its translation is CASSSIREQFF.